This is a list of T cell receptor beta chains from one sample in a study of T cell responses to AZD1222 COVID-19 vaccine. Profiling relied on immunoSEQ multiplex PCR, and the TCRdb table lists in-frame clones only, not all of them. The table has 200,000 or so clones, roughly 92% seen once; the top ten hold over 9.5%. The specimen was peripheral blood, collected on day 0 of AZD1222 vaccination. These receptors came from an adult in good health. The CDR3 runs from the conserved cysteine through the conserved F or W. Rows may omit the clone size; those that give it use once, few, many or a size class.

j_call	clone_size	v_call	cdr3_aa
TRBJ1-1	NA	TRBV5-1	CASSSWTVNTEAFF
TRBJ2-6	NA	TRBV19	CASSIDRGRQSGANVLTF
TRBJ2-1	NA	TRBV4-3	CASSQVARSYNEQFF
TRBJ1-6	NA	TRBV27	CASSLSDLSPLHF
TRBJ2-5	NA	TRBV7-7	CASSLGKAGGPLWETQYF
TRBJ2-1	NA	TRBV27	CASSRGSHNEQFF
TRBJ1-1	NA	TRBV14	CASSQGLTAMNTEAFF
TRBJ2-7	NA	TRBV9	CASSVGLGEISYEQYF
TRBJ2-3	NA	TRBV24-1	CATSDPRSTDTQYF
TRBJ1-2	NA	TRBV7-2	CASSPWTGDYGYTF
TRBJ2-7	NA	TRBV6-5	CASSYSDRYNEQYF
TRBJ2-1	NA	TRBV4-3	CASSQDLTFEGNEQFF
TRBJ2-5	NA	TRBV4-1	CASSQGAGGLRETQYF
TRBJ1-3	NA	TRBV6-1	CASSEVGGSGNTIYF
TRBJ1-2	NA	TRBV28	CASSYDTGVYGYTF
TRBJ1-2	NA	TRBV15	CATSRSPQGGYGYTF
TRBJ1-2	NA	TRBV4-1	CASTGSMGNTGNYGYTF
TRBJ2-7	NA	TRBV5-1	CASSWTSGSAYEQYF
TRBJ1-5	once	TRBV11-2	CASSLDRDNQPQHF
TRBJ2-7	NA	TRBV29-1	CSVAKTPQTTYEQYF
TRBJ2-1	NA	TRBV19	CASSSRLAGVNEQFF
TRBJ1-1	NA	TRBV11-2	CASQGWVRDWNTEAFF
TRBJ1-3	NA	TRBV10-3	CAISDAGFGGNTIYF
TRBJ2-4	NA	TRBV27	CASSLGRVWYF
TRBJ1-2	NA	TRBV19	CASSSAGGNDYGYTF
TRBJ2-1	NA	TRBV28	CASTSRGVAVYNEQFF
TRBJ2-1	NA	TRBV5-5	CASSYYVTYNEQFF
TRBJ2-3	NA	TRBV10-3	CAISAGSGTDTQYF
TRBJ1-5	many	TRBV19	CASDTRDSNQPQHF
TRBJ1-4	NA	TRBV11-2	CASSHDVLDEKLFF
TRBJ1-5	NA	TRBV9	CASSVATGNQPQHF
TRBJ1-2	NA	TRBV15	CATAKGTGGNSGYTF
TRBJ1-1	once	TRBV28	CASSLGGQEAGGFF
TRBJ1-3	NA	TRBV19	CASSGGRTGNTIYF
TRBJ1-2	NA	TRBV15	CATSRVEVGGDGYTF
TRBJ1-1	NA	TRBV29-1	CSVGTVNTEAFF
TRBJ1-2	NA	TRBV2	CATTQGALNYGYTF
TRBJ1-1	NA	TRBV5-6	CASSFPPNTEAFF
TRBJ1-6	NA	TRBV5-5	CASTSDPGSGSPLHF
TRBJ1-1	NA	TRBV28	CASTEGQSNTEAFF
TRBJ2-1	NA	TRBV28	CASTERGLQFF
TRBJ1-5	once	TRBV19	CASSTDRNQPQHF
TRBJ1-5	NA	TRBV19	CASSSGQRSNQPQHF
TRBJ1-2	NA	TRBV6-5	CASNTNRGSTSGYTF
TRBJ1-1	NA	TRBV5-1	CASSTPGQGKAFF
TRBJ1-2	NA	TRBV2	CASSEALRDRGLYGYTF
TRBJ2-1	NA	TRBV27	CASSFGGGAYNEQFF
TRBJ1-3	NA	TRBV7-9	CASSLRYEDLSGNTIYF
TRBJ2-7	NA	TRBV13	CASSIRDTTYEQYF
TRBJ1-5	NA	TRBV19	CASSIDRVQPQHF
TRBJ2-3	NA	TRBV6-4	CASSSWQEGSSTQYF
TRBJ2-1	NA	TRBV4-1	CASSQVGVALKEEQFF
TRBJ2-2	NA	TRBV5-4	CASSFLAGGPIGELFF
TRBJ2-3	NA	TRBV19	CASSIALLTDTQYF
TRBJ1-6	NA	TRBV9	CASSTRDSSSYNSPLHF
TRBJ1-2	NA	TRBV5-6	CASSSQRGGTNYGYTF
TRBJ2-5	NA	TRBV18	CASSLGTRQETQYF